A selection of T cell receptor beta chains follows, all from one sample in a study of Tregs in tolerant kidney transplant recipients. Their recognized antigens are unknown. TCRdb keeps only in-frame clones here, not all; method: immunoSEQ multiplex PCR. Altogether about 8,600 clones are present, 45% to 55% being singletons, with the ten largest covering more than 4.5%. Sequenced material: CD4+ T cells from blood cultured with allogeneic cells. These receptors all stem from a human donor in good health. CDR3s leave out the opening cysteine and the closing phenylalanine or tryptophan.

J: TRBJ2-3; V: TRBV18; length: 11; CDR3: ASSGSGSDTQY
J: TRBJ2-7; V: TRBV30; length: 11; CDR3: AWSGPKSYEQY
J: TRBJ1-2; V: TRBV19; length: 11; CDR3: ASSARTFRGYT
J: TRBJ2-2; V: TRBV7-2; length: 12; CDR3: ASRSQGGAGELF
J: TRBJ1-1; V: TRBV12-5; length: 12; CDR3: ASGRVRGNTEAF
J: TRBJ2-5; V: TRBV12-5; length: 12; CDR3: ASGPGTAQETQY
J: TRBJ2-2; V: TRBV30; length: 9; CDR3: AWSGPGELF
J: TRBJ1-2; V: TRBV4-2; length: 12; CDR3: ASSQSGAGYGYT
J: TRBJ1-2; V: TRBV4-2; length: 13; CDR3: ASSYPTGGNYGYT
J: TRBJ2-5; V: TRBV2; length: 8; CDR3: AIGQETQY
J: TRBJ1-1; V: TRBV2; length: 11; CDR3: ASRGQPNTEAF
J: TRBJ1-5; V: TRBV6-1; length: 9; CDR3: ASSSRQPQH
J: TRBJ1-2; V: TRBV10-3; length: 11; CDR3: ASRQQLNYGYT
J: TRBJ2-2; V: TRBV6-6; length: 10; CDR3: ASSLAAGELF
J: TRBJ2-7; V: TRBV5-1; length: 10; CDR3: ASRPGRGEQY
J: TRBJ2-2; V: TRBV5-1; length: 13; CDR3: ASSLEGAVAGELF
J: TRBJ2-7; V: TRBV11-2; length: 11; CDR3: ASWLPGGGLTY
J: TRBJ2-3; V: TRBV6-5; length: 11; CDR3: AGAGPCTDTQY
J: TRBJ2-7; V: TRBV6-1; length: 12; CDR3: ASSEKPRSYEQY
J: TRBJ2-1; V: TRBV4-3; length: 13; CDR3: ASSRRKVSYNEQF
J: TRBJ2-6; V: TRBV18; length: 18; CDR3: ASSPRRVSGVQSGANVLT
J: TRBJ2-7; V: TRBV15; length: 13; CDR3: ATSRVGIGAYEQY
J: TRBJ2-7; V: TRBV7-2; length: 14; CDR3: ASSLAGGGRTYEQY
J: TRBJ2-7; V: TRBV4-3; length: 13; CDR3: ASSQFLRGSYEQY
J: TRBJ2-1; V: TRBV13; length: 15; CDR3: ASSPDSLAEGYNEQF
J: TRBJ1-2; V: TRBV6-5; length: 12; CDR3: ASSFSHRSKGYT
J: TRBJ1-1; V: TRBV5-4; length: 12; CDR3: ASSATGGNTEAF
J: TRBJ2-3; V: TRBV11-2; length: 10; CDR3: ASSLPLDTQY
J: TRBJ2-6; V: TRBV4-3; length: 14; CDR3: ASSRQGGAGANVLT
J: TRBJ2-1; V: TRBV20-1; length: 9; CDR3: SASSVNEQF
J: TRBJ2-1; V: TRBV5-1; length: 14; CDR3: ASSSTSGLANNEQF
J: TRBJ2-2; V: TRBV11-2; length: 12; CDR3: ASSLEVNTGELF
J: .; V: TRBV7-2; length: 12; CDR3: ASSNSGGTYEQY
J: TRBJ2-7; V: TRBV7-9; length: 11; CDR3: ASSLDGGLQQY
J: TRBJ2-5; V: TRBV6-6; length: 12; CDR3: ASSYSASQETQY
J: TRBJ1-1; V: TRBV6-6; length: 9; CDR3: ASRSVREAF
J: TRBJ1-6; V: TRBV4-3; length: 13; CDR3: ASSLVAHYNSPLH
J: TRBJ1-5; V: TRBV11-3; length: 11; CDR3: ASSLATSGPQH
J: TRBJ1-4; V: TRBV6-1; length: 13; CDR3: ASSDNRGSGEKLF
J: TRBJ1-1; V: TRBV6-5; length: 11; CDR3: ASRKASNTEAF
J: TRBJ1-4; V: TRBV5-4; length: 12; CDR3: ASSLAGRGEKLF
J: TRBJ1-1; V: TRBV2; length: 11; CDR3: ASTPLRDTEAF
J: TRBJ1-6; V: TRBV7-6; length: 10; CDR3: ASSLHRSPLH
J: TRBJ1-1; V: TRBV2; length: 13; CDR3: ASSEDLSGNTEAF
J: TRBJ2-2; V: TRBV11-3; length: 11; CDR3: ASSRGGRGELF
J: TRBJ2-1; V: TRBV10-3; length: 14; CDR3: AISESVPGGYNEQF
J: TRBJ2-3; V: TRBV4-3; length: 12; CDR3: ASSQRTSTDTQY
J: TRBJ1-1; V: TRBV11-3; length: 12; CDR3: ASSLLGRVAEAF
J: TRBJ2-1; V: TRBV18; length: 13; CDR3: ASSPAGDSYNEQF
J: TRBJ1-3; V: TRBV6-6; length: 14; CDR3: ASSYPAQGNGNTIY
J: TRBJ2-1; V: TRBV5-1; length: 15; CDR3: ASSFRTSGQGNNEQF
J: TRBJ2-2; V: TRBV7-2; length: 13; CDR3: ASTAGGLNTGELF
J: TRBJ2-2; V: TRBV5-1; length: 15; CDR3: ASSLNPSGSVNGELF
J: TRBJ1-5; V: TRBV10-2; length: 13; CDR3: ASSRTQGTNQPQH
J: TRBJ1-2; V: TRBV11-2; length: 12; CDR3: ASSFRMGEVGYT